The 10 T cell receptor beta chains below all came from one sample that was sequenced in a study of Ad26.COV2.S vaccination and SARS-CoV-2 variants. Clones were read by immunoSEQ multiplex PCR, and TCRdb kept only the in-frame ones, dropping some. The sample includes roughly 350,000 clones, 75% to 90% of them seen just once. As for treatment: around 19 received Ad26.COV2.S at low or high dose, single or two shots; about 5 received placebo; per-sample allocation not given. Day 63 after the first vaccine or placebo injection was the time point for sampling. The specimen comprised peripheral blood, sampled in a trial of Ad26.COV2.S vaccine versus placebo. These receptors all come from a person between 18 and 65 years old who received the Ad26.COV2.S COVID-19 vaccine or a placebo.

The genes are TRBV14 and TRBJ2-5, with D unresolved. The CDR3 loop spans 15 amino acids. Germline CDR1 SGHDN, CDR2 FVKESK. Trimming removed 2 bases from V and 0 bases from J, with 10 bases in between. The chain's CDR3 is CASSQWRSNQETQYF. In DNA form, the CDR3 reads TGTGCCAGCAGCCAATGGCGCAGTAACCAAGAGACCCAGTACTTC.

This chain connects TRBV27 to TRBJ2-1; D is ambiguous. V was shortened by 4 bases and J by 4 bases, with 8 bases between the two germline ends. The CDR3 runs 13 residues. From germline, CDR1 is MNHEY and CDR2 SMNVEV (reference sequence). The CDR3 nucleotides are TGTGCCAGCAGTTCCGACGGGTACAATGAGCAGTTCTTC. It codes for CASSSDGYNEQFF.

The rearrangement uses TRBV7-2 and TRBJ2-7, with a tentative D call TRBD1 (5 bases). There are 15 residues in the CDR3. Trimming stripped 0 bases from V and 3 bases from J, with 12 bases between. Germline V gene sequence: CDR1 SGHTA, CDR2 FQGNSA. CDR3: CASSLAGRTGYEQYF. The CDR3 DNA sequence: TGTGCCAGCAGCTTAGCGGGGCGGACCGGCTACGAGCAGTACTTC.

The J gene is TRBJ2-3, the V gene TRBV7-8, with D maybe TRBD1 (6 bases). V was pared by 5 bases and J by 3 bases, with 12 bases between. Germline values: CDR1 SGHVS, CDR2 FQNEAQ. The CDR3 covers 14 residues. The CDR3 DNA is TGTGCCAGCAGCACCCGGACAGATACAGATACGCAGTATTTT. Protein: CASSTRTDTDTQYF.

This chain uses TRBV3-1 (or the pseudogene TRBV3-2) with TRBJ2-7; maybe TRBD1 (6 bases). Germline V gene lookup returns CDR1 LGHDT and CDR2 YNNKEL (reference sequence). The CDR3 totals 17 residues. V was pared by 0 bases and J by 4 bases, with 19 bases between. CDR3 nucleotides: TGTGCCAGCAGCCAAGAATCGGACAGACGTTTTCATTACGAGCAGTACTTC. Amino acids: CASSQESDRRFHYEQYF.

The genes are TRBV7-9 and TRBJ2-6; 7 nucleotides match TRBD1. From germline, CDR1 is SEHNR and CDR2 FQNEAQ (reference sequence). The junction had 5 bases not matched to a gene; V was cut back by 3 bases and J by 0 bases. The CDR3 consists of 17 residues. The CDR3 DNA is TGTGCCAGCAGCTTCCCAGGGGGAACCTCTGGGGCCAACGTCCTGACTTTC. Encoded protein: CASSFPGGTSGANVLTF.

V is TRBV7-2 and J is TRBJ2-2, with 8 bases fitting TRBD1. The CDR3 extends over 16 amino acids. Germline CDR1 reads SGHTA; CDR2 reads FQGNSA. Unmatched junction bases numbered 10, after V lost 4 bases and J lost 6 bases. This CDR3 reads CASSSTGGRGPGELFF. The CDR3 DNA sequence: TGTGCCAGCAGCTCAACCGGTGGCAGGGGGCCCGGGGAGCTGTTTTTT.

The chain combines TRBV19 with TRBJ2-5, with a possible D match to TRBD1 (6 bases). Trimming shortened V by 2 bases and J by 5 bases, and 15 bases separated the two germline ends. This CDR3 has 15 amino acids. Germline-derived CDR1 and CDR2 are LNHDA and SQIVND (reference sequence). The CDR3 is CASSIPSAGEETQYF. CDR3 coding DNA: TGTGCCAGTAGTATACCCTCGGCAGGGGAGGAGACCCAGTACTTC.

The chain combines TRBV28 with TRBJ2-2, with D perhaps assigned TRBD1 or TRBD2 (6 bases each). CDR3 length equals 15 residues. V lost 5 bases and J 4 bases, leaving 14 bases between the germline ends. Germline V CDR1 and CDR2: MDHEN, SYDVKM. The CDR3 protein is CASSPSGGGTGELFF. The CDR3 DNA is TGTGCCAGCAGTCCGAGCGGAGGGGGCACCGGGGAGCTGTTTTTT.

The chain joins TRBV20-1 to TRBJ1-1; D remains ambiguous. The CDR3 has 11 amino acids. Germline CDR1 reads DFQATT; CDR2 reads SNEGSKA (reference sequence). V lost 0 bases to trimming and J lost 8 bases, with 7 bases between them. Written as DNA, the CDR3 is TGCAGTGCTAGAGAGGTCGTAGAAGCTTTCTTT. Its translation: CSAREVVEAFF.